These 11 T cell receptor beta chains were sequenced from one sample in a study of cytomegalovirus exposure and HLA in healthy donors. Primers: 60 Vbeta forward and 13 Jbeta reverse. Sequencing was performed with immunoSEQ multiplex PCR; in TCRdb, only in-frame clones are kept and a portion is missing. The sample lists fewer than 130,000 clones; roughly 70% were seen once. Material: PBMCs. The receptors shown here come from a man aged 35-49 years in good health and CMV-seropositive.

The chain is built from TRBV20-1 and TRBJ2-3; D is unclear. There are 9 residues in the CDR3. CDR1 is DFQATT and CDR2 is SNEGSKA in the germline V gene (reference sequence). V shed 3 bases and J shed 8 bases, with 3 bases lying between them. In nucleotides, the CDR3 is TGCAGTGCTAGCCTTACGCAGTATTTT. It specifies CSASLTQYF.

The J gene is TRBJ1-1, the V gene TRBV6-5, with no clear D. The ends were cut back, 3 bases at V and 3 bases at J, with 17 bases in the middle. CDR3 length: 16 amino acids. CDR1 MNHEY and CDR2 SVGAGI come from the germline V gene. CDR3 sequence: CASSYSPGGSDTEAFF. DNA of the CDR3: TGTGCCAGCAGTTATTCCCCGGGAGGGTCGGACACTGAAGCTTTCTTT.

Only a few counts were recorded for this clone. The J gene is TRBJ1-1, the V gene TRBV7-8, with D maybe TRBD1 (6 bases). CDR1 SGHVS and CDR2 FQNEAQ come from the germline V gene. The CDR3 is made up of 16 amino acids. Trimming pared 5 bases from V and 3 bases from J, leaving 19 bases between. The DNA for the CDR3 is TGTGCCAGCAGCGAAAAACAGGGTATCCTCTACACTGAAGCTTTCTTT. Its translation: CASSEKQGILYTEAFF.

This chain joins TRBV4-1 and TRBJ1-3; the D is unclear. CDR1 and CDR2 from the germline V gene are MGHRA and YSYEKL. The CDR3 length is 16 residues. Trimming cost V 5 bases and J 4 bases, with 18 bases left between them. CDR3 region: CASSIIGGHKGNTIYF. The CDR3 DNA is TGCGCCAGCAGCATCATTGGAGGGCACAAAGGAAACACCATATATTTT.

This clone was found a few times. The J gene is TRBJ1-1, the V gene TRBV5-5; no definite D call. This CDR3 spans 13 amino acids. From germline, CDR1 is SGHKS and CDR2 YYEKEE (reference sequence). V lost 4 bases to trimming and J lost 0 bases, with 7 bases between them. The CDR3: CASSGEMNTEAFF. The CDR3 nucleotides read TGTGCCAGCAGCGGAGAGATGAACACTGAAGCTTTCTTT.

The V call is TRBV5-1, the J call TRBJ2-5, with unresolved D. The germline V gene encodes CDR1 SGHRS and CDR2 YFSETQ. The CDR3 loop spans 13 amino acids. V lost 0 bases and J lost 5, with 8 bases in between. CDR3 residues: CASSLDRSETQYF. CDR3 sequence (DNA): TGCGCCAGCAGCTTGGATAGAAGCGAGACCCAGTACTTC.

J is TRBJ2-4 and V is TRBV5-6; TRBD1 is a possible D gene (6 bases). Germline CDR1 SGHDT, CDR2 YYEEEE. CDR3 length: 14 amino acids. The V gene lost 0 bases and the J gene lost 5 bases, with 9 bases spanning the gap. The CDR3 nucleotides read TGTGCCAGCAGCTTGGACAGGGTAGAAAACATTCAGTACTTC. This encodes CASSLDRVENIQYF.

This chain uses TRBV6-1 with TRBJ2-1; no clear D. The V gene's germline CDR1 is MNHNS and CDR2 SASEGT. This CDR3 is built from 12 residues. The germline V and J ends were trimmed by 4 bases and 6 bases, with 7 bases remaining between them. CDR3 nucleotide sequence: TGTGCCAGCAGTGGGTCCAGCAATGAGCAGTTCTTC. This codes for CASSGSSNEQFF.

This clone was detected a few times. The V call is TRBV7-2, the J call TRBJ2-3, with D unclear. The CDR3 extends over 15 amino acids. The germline gives CDR1 SGHTA, CDR2 FQGNSA. V was pared by 4 bases and J by 0 bases, with 11 bases between. The CDR3 DNA reads TGTGCCAGCAGCTCATTAGCACTCAGCACAGATACGCAGTATTTT. This gives the protein CASSSLALSTDTQYF. The entire variable domain, with the rest obtained from reference TRBV7-2 and TRBJ2-3, is as follows: GAGVSQSPSNKVTEKGKDVELRCDPISGHTALYWYRQSLGQGLEFLIYFQGNSAPDKSGLPSDRFSAERTGGSVSTLTIQRTQQEDSAVYLCASSSLALSTDTQYFGPGTRLTVL.

The chain carries TRBV27 and TRBJ2-1, with D tentatively TRBD1 (5 bases). The V end was cut by 5 bases, the J end by 8 bases, with 19 bases between. CDR1 is MNHEY, CDR2 SMNVEV, per germline (reference sequence). The CDR3 extends over 15 amino acids. Here the CDR3 reads CASSVLGQGIHEQFF. The CDR3 nucleotides read TGTGCCAGCAGTGTCCTGGGGCAGGGAATCCATGAGCAGTTCTTC.

The chain links TRBV4-2 to TRBJ1-2, with a possible D match to TRBD1 (5 bases). Trimming removed 3 bases at V and 1 base at J, with 15 bases between. CDR3 size: 16 residues. CDR1 LGHNA and CDR2 YNFKEQ come from the germline V gene. The CDR3 region is CASSQEQATINYGYTF. CDR3 bases: TGTGCCAGCAGCCAGGAACAGGCCACCATTAACTATGGCTACACCTTC.